This T cell receptor beta chain derives from a study of blood T cell repertoires in COVID-19. Data came from immunoSEQ multiplex PCR; TCRdb stores just in-frame clones and leaves some out. Altogether hundreds of thousands of clones are present, around 84% being singletons, with the ten largest covering 1.5% to 2%. This clone showed up just a few times. Germline CDR1 reads MNHNY; CDR2 reads SVGAGI (reference sequence). V lost 5 bases and J lost 5, with 12 bases in between. The CDR3 length is 13 residues. Sequencing used PBMCs or T cells enriched from blood (not recorded which). The TCR was taken from a woman in her forties or fifties who had recovered from COVID-19. The V gene is TRBV6-6, the J gene TRBJ1-1, with D possibly being TRBD1 (5 bases). The DNA for the CDR3 is TGTGCCAGCAGTGCGACAGCCGCGACTGAAGCTTTCTTT. Protein sequence: CASSATAATEAFF.